What follows is one T cell receptor (beta chain) and its context. The sample is drawn from a study of blood T cell repertoires in COVID-19. Study context: Italy, Spain and the United States were the sources of the convalescent and acute COVID-19 samples. T cells, B-cell-depleted T cells, or PBMCs provided the cDNA or gDNA that served as material.

Authors' data handling: Researchers report that nucleated cell counts were estimated from reference gene primer amplification. Libraries were prepared by immunoSEQ multiplex PCR; TCRdb keeps only in-frame clonotypes and omits some of them. V, J and clone size are taken as reported in that table, and D and trimming were inferred from the DNA itself. This repertoire shows a few hundred thousand clones, roughly 90% found once; its top ten account for approximately 6.5%. Germline V gene lookup returns CDR1 SNHLY and CDR2 FYNNEI. The CDR3 loop spans 12 amino acids. Trimming stripped 6 bases from V and 6 bases from J, with 9 bases between.

The clonotype comes from a man aged 18 to 35 who had recovered from COVID-19. Sequencing was done on a sample of peripheral blood. V is TRBV2 and J is TRBJ2-1; D is unclear. The CDR3 reads CASRDLANEQFF. CDR3 coding DNA: TGTGCCAGCAGAGATTTAGCCAATGAGCAGTTCTTC.